This TCR beta chain was profiled in a study of lymphopenia after photon versus proton radiotherapy. Whole-study findings and limits: Better survival with proton therapy was suggested as possible, not demonstrated. Post-nadir diversity loss with photons came from oligoclonal expansion, particularly CD8+ Temra cells. Post-nadir TCR diversity decline inversely tracked overall survival among those who died. Proton therapy kept repertoires fairly stable, unlike photons, which gained effector/memory cells.

A remark on this clone: What it recognizes is unknown.

The method was immunoSEQ multiplex PCR; TCRdb's version includes in-frame clones alone and lacks a portion of them. The sample has 20,000 to 30,000 clones; 85% to 90% are singletons. This CDR3 is built from 12 residues. Trimming removed 3 bases from V and 10 bases from J, with 10 bases in between. The germline V gene has CDR1 MNHNS and CDR2 SASEGT. This sample comprised peripheral blood, obtained from a patient treated with photon-based radiotherapy. The chain recombines TRBV6-1 with TRBJ2-1; D is uncertain. This receptor was taken from a man aged 30 to 45 with gastric cancer. CDR3 residues: CASSDPQSEQFF. The CDR3 nucleotides read TGTGCCAGCAGTGACCCCCAATCGGAGCAGTTCTTC.